The T cell receptor beta chain described here comes from a study of cytotoxic CD8 clonotypes in ibrutinib-treated CLL. About the study: Average yields of roughly 260,000 productive templates and tens of thousands of productive rearrangements characterized the samples.

Method: immunoSEQ multiplex PCR; TCRdb's copy keeps in-frame clones and lacks some. The sample comprises 100,000 to 150,000 clones, 80% to 90% of which are singletons, and about 2% rests with the top ten. The V end lost 0 bases, the J end lost 0 bases, and 7 bases lay between the germline ends. The germline V gene has CDR1 SGHNT and CDR2 YYREEE (reference sequence). The CDR3 spans 15 residues. This chain connects TRBV5-4 to TRBJ1-5; the D gene is possibly TRBD1 (5 bases). This receptor was obtained from a human donor with chronic lymphocytic leukemia. The sample was PBMCs, taken after 24 months of ibrutinib treatment. The CDR3 DNA follows: TGTGCCAGCAGCTTGGACAGGAATAGCAATCAGCCCCAGCATTTT. This codes for CASSLDRNSNQPQHF.